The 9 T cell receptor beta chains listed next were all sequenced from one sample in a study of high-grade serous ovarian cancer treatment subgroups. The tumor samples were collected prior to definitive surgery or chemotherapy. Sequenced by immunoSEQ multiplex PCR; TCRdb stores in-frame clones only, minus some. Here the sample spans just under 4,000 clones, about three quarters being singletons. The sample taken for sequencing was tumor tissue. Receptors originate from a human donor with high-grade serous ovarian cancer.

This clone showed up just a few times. The CDR3 nucleotides read TGTGCCAGTAGTATAGTTGGGACGGGGGTCTACGAGCAGTACTTC. It is translated as CASSIVGTGVYEQYF. The chain combines TRBV19 with TRBJ2-7, with a weak D call TRBD2 (6 bases). Germline V gives CDR1 LNHDA, CDR2 SQIVND (reference sequence). Trimming pared 1 base from V and 3 bases from J, leaving 13 bases between. This CDR3 is built from 15 residues.

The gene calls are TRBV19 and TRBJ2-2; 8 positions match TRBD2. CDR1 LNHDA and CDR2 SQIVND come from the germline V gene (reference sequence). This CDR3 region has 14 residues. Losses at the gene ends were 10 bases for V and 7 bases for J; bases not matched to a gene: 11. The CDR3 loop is CAISPRGAGGELFF. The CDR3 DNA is TGTGCCATTAGCCCGCGGGGGGCCGGCGGGGAGCTGTTTTTT.

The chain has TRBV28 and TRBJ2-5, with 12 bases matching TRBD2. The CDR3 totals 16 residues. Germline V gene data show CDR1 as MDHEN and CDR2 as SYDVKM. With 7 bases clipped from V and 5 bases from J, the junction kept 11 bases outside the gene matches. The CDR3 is CASTETSGGTGETQYF. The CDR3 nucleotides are TGTGCCAGCACCGAGACTAGCGGGGGTACCGGGGAGACCCAGTACTTC.

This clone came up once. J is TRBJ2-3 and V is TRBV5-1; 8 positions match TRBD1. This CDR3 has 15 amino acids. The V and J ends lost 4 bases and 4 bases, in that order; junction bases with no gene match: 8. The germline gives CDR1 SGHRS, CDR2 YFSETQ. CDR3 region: CASSPTGVRADTQYF. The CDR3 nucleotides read TGCGCCAGCAGCCCGACAGGGGTTCGGGCAGATACGCAGTATTTT. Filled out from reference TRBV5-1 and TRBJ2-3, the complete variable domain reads KAGVTQTPRYLIKTRGQQVTLSCSPISGHRSVSWYQQTPGQGLQFLFEYFSETQRNKGNFPGRFSGRQFSNSRSEMNVSTLELGDSALYLCASSPTGVRADTQYFGPGTRLTVL.

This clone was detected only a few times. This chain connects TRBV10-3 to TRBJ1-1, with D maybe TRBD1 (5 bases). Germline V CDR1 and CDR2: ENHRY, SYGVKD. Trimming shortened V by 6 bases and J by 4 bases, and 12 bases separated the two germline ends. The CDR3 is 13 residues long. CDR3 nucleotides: TGTGCCATCAGCGCGTTTGGGGGCACTGAAGCTTTCTTT. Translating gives CAISAFGGTEAFF.

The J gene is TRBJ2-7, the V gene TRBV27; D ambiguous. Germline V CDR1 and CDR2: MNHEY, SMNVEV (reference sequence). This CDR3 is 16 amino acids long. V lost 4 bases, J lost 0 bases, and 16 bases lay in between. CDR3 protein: CASSSLFISSSYEQYF. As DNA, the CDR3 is TGTGCCAGCAGTTCCCTTTTTATCTCGAGCTCCTACGAGCAGTACTTC.

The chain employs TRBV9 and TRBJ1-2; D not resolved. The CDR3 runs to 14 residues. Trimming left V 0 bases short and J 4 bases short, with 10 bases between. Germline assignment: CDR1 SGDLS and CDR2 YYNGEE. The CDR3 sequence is CASSVGEGFYGYTF. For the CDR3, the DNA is TGTGCCAGCAGCGTAGGGGAGGGTTTCTATGGCTACACCTTC. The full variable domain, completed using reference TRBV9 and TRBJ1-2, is DSGVTQTPKHLITATGQRVTLRCSPRSGDLSVYWYQQSLDQGLQFLIQYYNGEERAKGNILERFSAQQFPDLHSELNLSSLELGDSALYFCASSVGEGFYGYTFGSGTRLTVV.

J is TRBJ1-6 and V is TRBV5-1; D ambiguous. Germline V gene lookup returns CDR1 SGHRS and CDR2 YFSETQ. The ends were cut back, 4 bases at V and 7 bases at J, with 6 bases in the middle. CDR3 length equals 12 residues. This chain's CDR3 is CASSRENSPLHF. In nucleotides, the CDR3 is TGCGCCAGCAGCAGGGAGAATTCACCCCTCCACTTT.

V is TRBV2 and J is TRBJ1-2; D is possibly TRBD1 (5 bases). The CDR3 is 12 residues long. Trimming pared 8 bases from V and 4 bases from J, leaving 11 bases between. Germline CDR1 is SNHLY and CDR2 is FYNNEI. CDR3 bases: TGTGCCAGCCACTTGGGGGGCTATGGCTACACCTTC. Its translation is CASHLGGYGYTF.